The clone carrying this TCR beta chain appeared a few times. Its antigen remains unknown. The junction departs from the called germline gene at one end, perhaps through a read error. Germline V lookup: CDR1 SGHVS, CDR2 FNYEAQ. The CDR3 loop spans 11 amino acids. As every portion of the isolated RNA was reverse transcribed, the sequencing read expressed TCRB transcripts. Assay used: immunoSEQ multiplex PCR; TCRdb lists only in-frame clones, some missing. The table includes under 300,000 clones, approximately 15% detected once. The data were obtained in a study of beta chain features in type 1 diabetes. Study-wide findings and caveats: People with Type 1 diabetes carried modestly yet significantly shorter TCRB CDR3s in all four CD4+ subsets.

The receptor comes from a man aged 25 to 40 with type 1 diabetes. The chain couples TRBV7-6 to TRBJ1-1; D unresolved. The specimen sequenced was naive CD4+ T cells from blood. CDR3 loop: CASRQNSEAFF. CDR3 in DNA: TGTGCCAGCAGGCAGAACAGTGAAGCTTTCTTT.